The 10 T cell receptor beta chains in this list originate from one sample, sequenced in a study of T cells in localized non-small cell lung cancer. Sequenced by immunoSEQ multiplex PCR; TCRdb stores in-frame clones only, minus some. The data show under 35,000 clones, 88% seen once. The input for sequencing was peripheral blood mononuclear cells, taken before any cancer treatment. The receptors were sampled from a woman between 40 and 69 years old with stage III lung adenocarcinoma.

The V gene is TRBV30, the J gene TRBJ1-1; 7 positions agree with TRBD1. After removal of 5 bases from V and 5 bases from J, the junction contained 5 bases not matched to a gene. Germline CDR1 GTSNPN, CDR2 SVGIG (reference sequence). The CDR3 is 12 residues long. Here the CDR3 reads CAWGKQGTEAFF. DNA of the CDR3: TGTGCCTGGGGGAAACAGGGGACTGAAGCTTTCTTT.

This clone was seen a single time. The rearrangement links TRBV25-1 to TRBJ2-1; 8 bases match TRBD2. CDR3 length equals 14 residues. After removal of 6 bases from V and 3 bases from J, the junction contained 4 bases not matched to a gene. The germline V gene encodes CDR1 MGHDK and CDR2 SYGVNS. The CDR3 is CASRRAGDYNEQFF. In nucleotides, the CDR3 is TGTGCCAGCAGGCGAGCGGGAGACTACAATGAGCAGTTCTTC.

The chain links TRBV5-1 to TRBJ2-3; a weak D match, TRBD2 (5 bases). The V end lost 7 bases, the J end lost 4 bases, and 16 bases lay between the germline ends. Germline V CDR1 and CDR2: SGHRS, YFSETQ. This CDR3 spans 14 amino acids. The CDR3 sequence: CASSGDSGSDTQYF. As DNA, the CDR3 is TGCGCCAGCTCCGGGGATTCGGGATCAGATACGCAGTATTTT.

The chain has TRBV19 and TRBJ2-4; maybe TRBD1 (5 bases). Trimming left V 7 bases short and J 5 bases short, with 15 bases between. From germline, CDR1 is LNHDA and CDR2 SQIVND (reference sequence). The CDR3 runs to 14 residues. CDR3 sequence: CASTREKGENIQYF. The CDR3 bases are TGTGCCAGTACGCGAGAGAAAGGGGAAAACATTCAGTACTTC.

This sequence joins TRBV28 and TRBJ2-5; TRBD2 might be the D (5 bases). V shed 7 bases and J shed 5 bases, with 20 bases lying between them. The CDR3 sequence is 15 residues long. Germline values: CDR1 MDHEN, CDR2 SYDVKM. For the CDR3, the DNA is TGTGCCAGCAACCTAGGCCGGGAAGTCTACGAGACCCAGTACTTC. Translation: CASNLGREVYETQYF.

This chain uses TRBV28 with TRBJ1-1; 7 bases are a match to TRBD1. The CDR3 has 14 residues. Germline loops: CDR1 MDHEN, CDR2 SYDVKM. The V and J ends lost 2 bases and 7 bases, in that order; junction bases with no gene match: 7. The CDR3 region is CASSLGRGLSEAFF. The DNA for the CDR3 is TGTGCCAGCAGTTTAGGGAGGGGGCTTAGTGAAGCTTTCTTT. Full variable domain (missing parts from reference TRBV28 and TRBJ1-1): DVKVTQSSRYLVKRTGEKVFLECVQDMDHENMFWYRQDPGLGLRLIYFSYDVKMKEKGDIPEGYSVSREKKERFSLILESASTNQTSMYLCASSLGRGLSEAFFGQGTRLTVV.

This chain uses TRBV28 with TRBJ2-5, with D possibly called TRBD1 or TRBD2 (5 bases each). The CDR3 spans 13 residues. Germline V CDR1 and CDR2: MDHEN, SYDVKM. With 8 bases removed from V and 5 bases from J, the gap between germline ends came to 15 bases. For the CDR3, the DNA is TGTGCCAGCTTGCGAGGGGTGGGTGAGACCCAGTACTTC. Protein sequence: CASLRGVGETQYF. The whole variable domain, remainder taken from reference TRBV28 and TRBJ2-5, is DVKVTQSSRYLVKRTGEKVFLECVQDMDHENMFWYRQDPGLGLRLIYFSYDVKMKEKGDIPEGYSVSREKKERFSLILESASTNQTSMYLCASLRGVGETQYFGPGTRLLVL.

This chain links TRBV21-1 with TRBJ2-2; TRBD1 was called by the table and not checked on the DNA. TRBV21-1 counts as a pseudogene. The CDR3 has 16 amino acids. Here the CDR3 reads CASKRARGMNTGELFF. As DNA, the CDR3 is TGTGCCAGCAAACGAGCTAGGGGAATGAACACCGGGGAGCTGTTTTTT.

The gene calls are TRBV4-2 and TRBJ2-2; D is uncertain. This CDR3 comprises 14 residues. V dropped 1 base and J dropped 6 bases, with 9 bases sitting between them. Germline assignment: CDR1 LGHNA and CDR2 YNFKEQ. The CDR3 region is CASSQVSGAGELFF. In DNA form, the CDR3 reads TGTGCCAGCAGCCAAGTGTCAGGAGCCGGGGAGCTGTTTTTT.

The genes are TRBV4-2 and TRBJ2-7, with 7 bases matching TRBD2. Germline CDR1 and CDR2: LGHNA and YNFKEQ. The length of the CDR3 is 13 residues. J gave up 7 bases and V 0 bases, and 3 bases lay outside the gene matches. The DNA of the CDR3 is TGTGCCAGCAGCCAAGACGGGGGGTTTGAGCAGTACTTC. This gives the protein CASSQDGGFEQYF.